Shown below are 19 T cell receptor beta chains from a single sample sequenced in a study of blood T cell repertoires in COVID-19. Only in-frame clones appear in the TCRdb table, and some are missing; sequencing was by immunoSEQ multiplex PCR. The sample carries 150,000 to 200,000 clones, approximately 91% recorded once. Input material: peripheral blood. The source of these receptors is a man aged 65-85 years with active or convalescent COVID-19.

The rearrangement joins TRBV2 to TRBJ1-5, with D possibly being TRBD1 (5 bases). Trimming cost V 3 bases and J 5 bases, with 11 bases left between them. Germline V gene lookup returns CDR1 SNHLY and CDR2 FYNNEI. The CDR3 length is 14 residues. This CDR3 is CASSDSRVDQPQHF. The CDR3 DNA reads as TGTGCCAGCAGTGACAGCAGGGTTGATCAGCCCCAGCATTTT.

The chain links TRBV3-1 (or the pseudogene TRBV3-2) to TRBJ1-1; the D gene is possibly TRBD1 (6 bases). Trimming left V 0 bases short and J 11 bases short, with 10 bases between. CDR1 and CDR2 (germline): LGHDT, YNNKEL (reference sequence). CDR3 length: 12 residues. CDR3 sequence: CASSQENRAAFF. CDR3 nucleotides: TGTGCCAGCAGCCAAGAAAACAGGGCTGCTTTCTTT.

The chain carries TRBV7-9 and TRBJ1-2; D is possibly TRBD1 (6 bases). Germline V gene data show CDR1 as SEHNR and CDR2 as FQNEAQ (reference sequence). V was clipped by 4 bases and J by 4 bases, with 19 bases between them. The CDR3 is made up of 16 amino acids. The CDR3, as DNA: TGTGCCAGCAGCTCCCTTCCGGGACACGCTAGCTATGGCTACACCTTC. This codes for CASSSLPGHASYGYTF.

The chain joins TRBV25-1 to TRBJ2-5; 11 nucleotides match TRBD1. The CDR3 is made up of 15 amino acids. Germline assignment: CDR1 MGHDK and CDR2 SYGVNS. The V and J ends lost 6 bases and 6 bases, in that order; junction bases with no gene match: 9. CDR3 residues: CASSFGTGGLKTQYF. In DNA, the CDR3 is TGTGCCAGCAGCTTCGGGACAGGGGGTTTGAAGACCCAGTACTTC.

The J gene is TRBJ2-7, the V gene TRBV5-1; 8 bases are a match to TRBD1. Germline CDR1 and CDR2: SGHRS and YFSETQ. V was pared by 4 bases and J by 6 bases, with 6 bases of the junction left unmatched. The CDR3 loop spans 13 amino acids. The CDR3 reads CASSPGQGFEQYF. CDR3 nucleotide sequence: TGCGCCAGCAGCCCAGGACAGGGTTTCGAGCAGTACTTC.

This clone was seen only a few times. The rearrangement uses TRBV7-2 and TRBJ2-6; maybe TRBD1 (5 bases). Germline CDR1 is SGHTA and CDR2 is FQGNSA. The CDR3 totals 17 residues. Trimming cost V 7 bases and J 0 bases, with 16 bases left between them. Written as DNA, the CDR3 is TGTGCCAGCACCCTAGGGGCATCTGGCTCTGGGGCCAACGTCCTGACTTTC. It specifies CASTLGASGSGANVLTF. The entire variable domain, with the rest obtained from reference TRBV7-2 and TRBJ2-6, is as follows: GAGVSQSPSNKVTEKGKDVELRCDPISGHTALYWYRQSLGQGLEFLIYFQGNSAPDKSGLPSDRFSAERTGGSVSTLTIQRTQQEDSAVYLCASTLGASGSGANVLTFGAGSRLTVL.

V gene TRBV19 combines with J gene TRBJ2-1, with 12 positions matching TRBD2. CDR3 length: 15 amino acids. CDR1 is LNHDA, CDR2 SQIVND, per germline (reference sequence). The V and J ends lost 3 bases and 8 bases, in that order; junction bases with no gene match: 5. CDR3 bases: TGTGCCAGTAGTATTACTAGCGGGGGGTTGGATGAGCAGTTCTTC. Translating it yields CASSITSGGLDEQFF.

This clone was seen only once. This chain connects TRBV13 to TRBJ2-3; TRBD2 aligns across 9 bases. The CDR3 runs 16 residues. The J segment lost 3 bases and the V segment lost 5 bases, leaving 9 bases of the junction unmatched. CDR1 and CDR2 from the germline V gene are PRHDT and FYEKMQ (reference sequence). This chain's CDR3 is CASSPGTSRFTDTQYF. The CDR3 bases are TGTGCCAGCAGCCCCGGGACTAGCAGATTTACAGATACGCAGTATTTT. Combining the CDR3 with reference TRBV13 and TRBJ2-3 gives the whole variable domain AAGVIQSPRHLIKEKRETATLKCYPIPRHDTVYWYQQGPGQDPQFLISFYEKMQSDKGSIPDRFSAQQFSDYHSELNMSSLELGDSALYFCASSPGTSRFTDTQYFGPGTRLTVL.

V and J are TRBV28 and TRBJ2-7; D is uncertain. The V gene lost 5 bases and the J gene lost 3 bases, with 8 bases spanning the gap. Germline V gene lookup returns CDR1 MDHEN and CDR2 SYDVKM. The CDR3 length is 12 residues. The CDR3 region has the DNA TGTGCCAGCAGTGCCCAGTTCTACGAGCAGTACTTC. Protein: CASSAQFYEQYF. The full variable domain, with the rest looked up from reference TRBV28 and TRBJ2-7, is DVKVTQSSRYLVKRTGEKVFLECVQDMDHENMFWYRQDPGLGLRLIYFSYDVKMKEKGDIPEGYSVSREKKERFSLILESASTNQTSMYLCASSAQFYEQYFGPGTRLTVT.

The chain employs TRBV10-3 and TRBJ1-6; maybe TRBD1 (6 bases). Germline V gives CDR1 ENHRY, CDR2 SYGVKD. V gave up 7 bases and J gave up 8 bases, with 15 bases separating them. This CDR3 comprises 14 residues. CDR3 bases: TGTGCCATCACCGAGACAGGAATAGATTCACCCCTCCACTTT. Translating it yields CAITETGIDSPLHF.

The rearrangement links TRBV4-3 to TRBJ2-7; TRBD1 aligns across 8 bases. Germline V gene sequence: CDR1 LGHNA, CDR2 YSLEER. Trimming cost V 4 bases and J 4 bases; bases outside gene matches: 15. The CDR3 runs to 17 residues. The CDR3 spells CASSRKLNRGVPYEQYF. In DNA form, the CDR3 reads TGCGCCAGCAGCCGGAAATTGAACAGGGGGGTCCCATACGAGCAGTACTTC.

V and J are TRBV28 and TRBJ2-2; D is possibly TRBD2 (6 bases). V was shortened by 3 bases and J by 11 bases, with 13 bases between the two germline ends. The CDR3 consists of 13 residues. Germline values: CDR1 MDHEN, CDR2 SYDVKM. CDR3 sequence reads: CASSFRRAGELFF. In nucleotides, the CDR3 is TGTGCCAGCAGTTTTCGGAGGGCGGGAGAGCTGTTTTTT.

The chain recombines TRBV2 with TRBJ2-5; weak D call: TRBD2 (6 bases). V was trimmed by 4 bases and J by 6 bases, leaving 15 bases between them. From germline, CDR1 is SNHLY and CDR2 FYNNEI. The CDR3 spans 14 residues. The CDR3 reads CASSGGLSWQTQYF. The CDR3 nucleotides read TGTGCCAGCAGTGGGGGACTTAGCTGGCAGACCCAGTACTTC.

V and J are TRBV5-1 and TRBJ1-2; the D gene is possibly TRBD1 (6 bases). Germline assignment: CDR1 SGHRS and CDR2 YFSETQ. Trimming took off 4 bases at V and 4 bases at J, with 17 bases between the two ends. The CDR3 consists of 15 residues. The CDR3 region is CASSPGGTGIYGYTF. The CDR3 region has the DNA TGCGCCAGCAGCCCGGGGGGCACCGGGATCTATGGCTACACCTTC. The full variable domain, rest sourced from reference TRBV5-1 and TRBJ1-2, is KAGVTQTPRYLIKTRGQQVTLSCSPISGHRSVSWYQQTPGQGLQFLFEYFSETQRNKGNFPGRFSGRQFSNSRSEMNVSTLELGDSALYLCASSPGGTGIYGYTFGSGTRLTVV.

The rearrangement links TRBV7-9 to TRBJ2-7, with TRBD2 as a possible D gene (6 bases). The germline CDR1 and CDR2 sequences are SEHNR and FQNEAQ (reference sequence). This CDR3 is 14 amino acids long. V lost 5 bases to trimming and J lost 0 bases, with 11 bases between them. DNA for the CDR3: TGTGCCAGCAGCGGGGGAGGAGCCTCCTACGAGCAGTACTTC. It translates to CASSGGGASYEQYF.

The genes are TRBV19 and TRBJ2-7, with D unresolved. Germline V lookup: CDR1 LNHDA, CDR2 SQIVND (reference sequence). Trimming removed 4 bases from V and 4 bases from J, with 11 bases in between. The CDR3 extends over 13 amino acids. The CDR3 is CASSTPPVYEQYF. The CDR3 DNA follows: TGTGCCAGTAGTACCCCACCGGTGTACGAGCAGTACTTC.

In nucleotides, the CDR3 is TGTGCCAGCAGCTGGGACTTACGTAATGAAAAACTGTTTTTT. Amino acid sequence: CASSWDLRNEKLFF. The V and J genes are TRBV7-9 and TRBJ1-4, with D possibly TRBD1 on 5 matching bases. This CDR3 spans 14 amino acids. Per germline, CDR1 SEHNR and CDR2 FQNEAQ (reference sequence). V was cut by 4 bases and J by 4 bases, with 10 bases left in between.

The V gene is TRBV19, the J gene TRBJ2-2; 8 bases match TRBD1. Germline V CDR1 and CDR2: LNHDA, SQIVND (reference sequence). J was trimmed by 3 bases and V by 9 bases; bases with no gene match: 6. This CDR3 is 14 amino acids long. The CDR3 DNA sequence: TGTGCCAGCCGCTTGACAGGGGACACCGGGGAGCTGTTTTTT. Translating it yields CASRLTGDTGELFF.

This clone came up once. The chain is built from TRBV11-2 and TRBJ1-4, with 8 bases lining up with TRBD1. Germline assignment: CDR1 SGHAT and CDR2 FQNNGV. V lost 5 bases to trimming and J lost 4 bases; unmatched junction nucleotides: 3. The CDR3 consists of 14 residues. In DNA form, the CDR3 reads TGTGCCAGCAGCCTTGACAGGGGTAATGAAAAACTGTTTTTT. It encodes CASSLDRGNEKLFF.